This TCR beta chain emerged from a study of cytomegalovirus exposure and HLA in healthy donors. CDR3 length: 13 residues. The V gene's germline CDR1 is SQVTM and CDR2 ANQGSEA. The V end was cut by 5 bases, the J end by 1 base, with 11 bases between. Both 60 Vbeta primers and 13 Jbeta primers went into the PCR. Repertoires were generated with immunoSEQ multiplex PCR, while TCRdb's copy carries only in-frame clones and drops some. Seen here are approximately 100,000 clones, approximately 70% observed once, and the top ten hold 5.4%. The rearrangement joins TRBV29-1 to TRBJ1-2; possible D gene TRBD1, 5 bases. Sequenced input: PBMCs. This TCR came from a woman in her 70s in good health and CMV-seropositive. The CDR3 coding sequence is TGCAGCGTTAATGGGGCCCTTAACTATGGCTACACCTTC. It translates to CSVNGALNYGYTF.